Listed below are T cell receptor beta chains from one sample, sequenced in a study of CD8 T cells in ankylosing spondylitis. TCRdb re-derived calls from the 5' RACE reads in MiXCR, one entry per CDR3 protein. The repertoire holds 700,000 or so distinct CDR3 sequences, with roughly 19% as singletons. The specimen sequenced was blood, either unsorted or a sorted T cell fraction (not recorded which). These receptors came from a male donor with ankylosing spondylitis. Both conserved end residues are part of each CDR3. The D gene is left open where the match is weak. The size of a clone is reported for some rows only, either as once, few or many, or as a class for expanded clones.

clone size	V gene	J gene	D gene	CDR3 DNA	CDR3 protein
few	TRBV20-1	TRBJ2-5	-	TGCAGTGCCACTCCGACCCTTACTAGGGAGACCCAGTACTTC	CSATPTLTRETQYF
few	TRBV3-1	TRBJ2-7	TRBD1	TGTGCCAGCAGCCCTCCGGCCCGGGACAGGGTCAACTTC	CASSPPARDRVNF
-	TRBV6-1	TRBJ2-3	-	TGTGCCAGCAGTGCTTGGGGAGTCGGCACAGATACGCAGTATTTT	CASSAWGVGTDTQYF
many	TRBV28	TRBJ2-7	-	TGTGCCAGCAGTGGGAGTGGCAGTGGTCTCGTTTACGAGCAGTACTTC	CASSGSGSGLVYEQYF
many	TRBV20-1	TRBJ2-7	TRBD1	TGCAGTGCCCAACGGGGACAGGGGCTCTACGAGCAGTACTTC	CSAQRGQGLYEQYF
-	TRBV20-1	TRBJ1-1	-	TGCAGTGCTAGAGAGGGGGGGGTATGGACTGAAGCTTTCTTT	CSAREGGVWTEAFF
-	TRBV2	TRBJ2-7	TRBD2	TGTGCCAGCATAATGTCAGCGGGGGAATTGGTGCAGTACTTC	CASIMSAGELVQYF
many	TRBV27	TRBJ2-2	-	TGTGCCAGCAGTTTATCTTACACCGGGGAGCTGTTTTTT	CASSLSYTGELFF
-	TRBV12-3/TRBV12-4	TRBJ2-7	TRBD1	TGTGCCAGCAGTTTTAGGGGACAGGGGTCCTACGAGCAGTACTTC	CASSFRGQGSYEQYF
once	TRBV6-5	TRBJ2-1	TRBD2	TGTGCCAGCAGTTCCCTTAGCGGGGGCCGTCCCGCCAGCAATGAGCAGTTCTTC	CASSSLSGGRPASNEQFF
-	TRBV10-3	TRBJ2-3	-	TGTGCCATCAGTGATCCTTCAGATACGCAGTATTTT	CAISDPSDTQYF
-	TRBV7-6	TRBJ2-5	-	TGTGCCAGCAGCTTAGCACTGACTAGTTTTATAGAGACCCAGTACTTC	CASSLALTSFIETQYF
few	TRBV28	TRBJ2-5	TRBD2	TGTGCCAGCAGTACCCGACTAGCGGGAGGTGGGACCGAGTACTTC	CASSTRLAGGGTEYF
few	TRBV20-1	TRBJ2-3	-	TGCAGTGCAACGGACAGTGCAACTAGCACAGATACGCAGTATTTT	CSATDSATSTDTQYF
few	TRBV4-3	TRBJ2-1	TRBD2	TGCGCCAGCAGCCAAGATGCAGCGGGAGGGTACAATGAGCAGTTCTTC	CASSQDAAGGYNEQFF
-	TRBV28	TRBJ2-3	TRBD2	TGTGCCAGCAGTGCCCCTAGCGGAGGCACAGATACGCAGTATTTT	CASSAPSGGTDTQYF
-	TRBV5-1	TRBJ2-5	-	TGCGCCAGCTACGACTCCGTTGGGGCACAAGAGACCCAGTACTTC	CASYDSVGAQETQYF
-	TRBV7-3	TRBJ2-7	TRBD1	TGTGCCAGCAGCCCCGACAGGGTTAGCGAGCAGTACTTC	CASSPDRVSEQYF
-	TRBV6-1	TRBJ2-1	TRBD2	TGTGCCAGCAGTCCCATCCGGAGGGGCGGGAGACAAGCCAATGAGCAGTTCTTC	CASSPIRRGGRQANEQFF
few	TRBV15	TRBJ2-7	-	TGTGCCACCAGCAGAGTGAGGGGCCCCTACTACGAGCAGTACTTC	CATSRVRGPYYEQYF
-	TRBV7-2	TRBJ2-7	TRBD2	TGTGCCAGCAGCTTACCGGGGGGGACAACCTACGAGCAGTACTTC	CASSLPGGTTYEQYF
-	TRBV5-1	TRBJ1-1	-	TGCGCCAGCAGCTTGGTAGGCACGAACACTGAAGCTTTCTTT	CASSLVGTNTEAFF
many	TRBV20-1	TRBJ1-2	-	TGCAGTGCTACCCATCTAGACAATGGCTACACCTTC	CSATHLDNGYTF
many	TRBV29-1	TRBJ1-1	TRBD1	TGCAGCGTCACAACAGGGGGCCCCTCTATTAGGACTGAAGCTTTCTTT	CSVTTGGPSIRTEAFF
few	TRBV4-3	TRBJ2-1	-	TGCGCCAGCAGCCAAGAGTTTCTGTCCGGGGAGCAGTTCTTC	CASSQEFLSGEQFF
-	TRBV28	TRBJ2-2	TRBD2	TGTGCCAGCAGTTTGGTTTCATCGGGAGGCGGGGAGCTGTTTTTT	CASSLVSSGGGELFF
few	TRBV5-1	TRBJ2-7	-	TGCGCCAGCAGGTCGGGGGATAGCTCCTACGAGCAGTACTTC	CASRSGDSSYEQYF
few	TRBV6-2/TRBV6-3	TRBJ2-3	-	TGTGCCAGCAGCCTAACAGGGCCCCCACGAACAGATACGCAGTATTTT	CASSLTGPPRTDTQYF
-	TRBV30	TRBJ2-3	-	TGTGCCTGGAGCAGTACAGATACGCAGTATTTT	CAWSSTDTQYF
-	TRBV11-2	TRBJ2-7	TRBD1	TGTGCCAGCAGCTTAGAGGGGACAGACTACTACGAGCAGTACTTC	CASSLEGTDYYEQYF
many	TRBV12-3/TRBV12-4	TRBJ2-5	TRBD2	TGTGCCAGCAGCCCCGGAATAGCGGGGGGGCAAGTTGAGACCCAGTACTTC	CASSPGIAGGQVETQYF
-	TRBV10-3	TRBJ2-5	-	TGTGCCATCAGTGAACGGCAGAAAGAGACCCAGTACTTC	CAISERQKETQYF
many	TRBV7-6	TRBJ2-3	TRBD1	TGTGCCAGCACCCAAGAGGGGGCTAGCACAGATACGCAGTATTTT	CASTQEGASTDTQYF
-	TRBV5-1	TRBJ2-2	-	TGCGCCAGCAGCTTGGTATCGGGGAGATTGGACGGGGAGCTGTTTTTT	CASSLVSGRLDGELFF
-	TRBV10-3	TRBJ1-4	-	TGTGCCATCAGCTCAGGGGCGGTTAATGAAAAACTGTTTTTT	CAISSGAVNEKLFF
few	TRBV20-1	TRBJ2-7	-	TGCAGTGCTAATATAGGGAACTACGAGCAGTACTTC	CSANIGNYEQYF
few	TRBV2	TRBJ2-5	TRBD2	TGTGCCAGCAGTGAGGGGGGATTAGCGGGGGGCCGTGGAGAGACCCAGTACTTC	CASSEGGLAGGRGETQYF
-	TRBV29-1	TRBJ2-2	-	TGCAGCGCCGGGTCAGACACCGGGGAGCTGTTTTTT	CSAGSDTGELFF
many	TRBV29-1	TRBJ2-3	-	TGCAGCGTCCGCGGGCAGTTCACAGATACGCAGTATTTT	CSVRGQFTDTQYF
-	TRBV29-1	TRBJ1-1	-	TGCAGCGCCCGCCAATATTACAATATGAGGCTCGAGGGGCTCGGGAACACTGAAGCTTTCTTT	CSARQYYNMRLEGLGNTEAFF
-	TRBV25-1	TRBJ2-6	TRBD1	TGTGCCAGCATCGGGACAGACTCTGGGGCCAACGTCCTGACTTTC	CASIGTDSGANVLTF
-	TRBV9	TRBJ2-2	-	TGTGCCAGCAGCGTCCTAACCGGGGAGCTGTTTTTT	CASSVLTGELFF
-	TRBV27	TRBJ2-7	-	TGTGCCAGCAGTTTCAGTCCAGGCTACGAGCAGTACTTC	CASSFSPGYEQYF
-	TRBV2	TRBJ2-1	-	TGTGCCAGCAGGGCCAACAGAAACCCTTACAATGAGCAGTTCTTC	CASRANRNPYNEQFF
few	TRBV7-2	TRBJ2-7	-	TGTGCCAGCAGCTTCCATCAGGGTAAAGGGTCCTACGAGCAGTACTTC	CASSFHQGKGSYEQYF
few	TRBV28	TRBJ1-2	-	TGTGCCAGCAGCTCAATAACCGGGATATCCTTACACTATGGCTACACCTTC	CASSSITGISLHYGYTF
-	TRBV29-1	TRBJ2-2	-	TGCAGCGTTCAGGGGCTCACCGGGGAGCTGTTTTTT	CSVQGLTGELFF
-	TRBV12-3/TRBV12-4	TRBJ2-7	TRBD2	TGTGCCAGCGTAGCTAGCGGGAGATACGAGCAGTACTTC	CASVASGRYEQYF
few	TRBV3-1	TRBJ2-7	-	TGTGCCAGCAGCCAAACGGGGGCGAGCTCCTACGAGCAGTACTTC	CASSQTGASSYEQYF
-	TRBV15	TRBJ1-2	-	TGTGCCACCAGCAGAGTCAGGGATAACTATGGCTACACCTTC	CATSRVRDNYGYTF
-	TRBV5-1	TRBJ2-7	TRBD2	TGCGCCAGCAGCTCGACGGGAGGCCAGTACGAGCAGTACTTC	CASSSTGGQYEQYF
few	TRBV12-3/TRBV12-4	TRBJ2-7	-	TGTGCCAGCAGTACGACCCCCTATCGAGGTCCGGTTTACGAGCAGTACTTC	CASSTTPYRGPVYEQYF
-	TRBV5-1	TRBJ2-7	-	TGCGCCAGCAGCCCGCTAGGAAACTACGAGCAGTACTTC	CASSPLGNYEQYF
once	TRBV6-2/TRBV6-3	TRBJ2-7	TRBD1	TGTGCCAGCAGCAACAGGGGGGCGTCCTACGAGCAGTACTTC	CASSNRGASYEQYF
-	TRBV7-6	TRBJ2-1	TRBD2	TGTGCCAGCAGCTTAGCGGGGCTAGCGGTCTACAATGAGCAGTTCTTC	CASSLAGLAVYNEQFF
-	TRBV5-1	TRBJ2-7	TRBD2	TGCGCCAGCAGCTTGCGGGCCCCGGGACTAGCGGGGGAATTACAGTACTTC	CASSLRAPGLAGELQYF
many	TRBV12-3/TRBV12-4	TRBJ1-2	-	TGTGCCAGCAGTCCACAGGGTTTGAATGGCTACACCTTC	CASSPQGLNGYTF
-	TRBV7-2	TRBJ2-3	-	TGTGCCAGCAGCCCGGAACCGACAGATACGCAGTATTTT	CASSPEPTDTQYF